This paragraph reports one T cell receptor beta chain. Clones were sequenced by immunoSEQ multiplex PCR, and TCRdb holds only the in-frame ones, with some missing. The sample holds roughly 110,000 clones, about nine tenths seen once. This sample is drawn from a study of T cells after somatic rescue of genetic block. The sequence was obtained from a woman aged 18-29 years. Sample: peripheral blood mononuclear cells (PBMCs).

The CDR3 loop is CASKGEATEAFF. CDR3 DNA sequence: TGTGCCAGCAAGGGAGAGGCCACTGAAGCTTTCTTT. The chain is built from TRBV7-9 and TRBJ1-1; D remains unclear. V was cut by 7 bases and J by 4 bases, with 10 bases left in between. Germline CDR1 SEHNR, CDR2 FQNEAQ (reference sequence). The CDR3 spans 12 residues. The variable domain in full, with the rest retrieved from reference TRBV7-9 and TRBJ1-1, is DTGVSQNPRHKITKRGQNVTFRCDPISEHNRLYWYRQTLGQGPEFLTYFQNEAQLEKSRLLSDRFSAERPKGSFSTLEIQRTEQGDSAMYLCASKGEATEAFFGQGTRLTVV.